Below, 20 T cell receptor beta chains from the same sample are listed, as sequenced in a study of T cell responses to AZD1222 COVID-19 vaccine. Sequencing used immunoSEQ multiplex PCR; TCRdb keeps in-frame clones, though not all of them. The sample yields about 190,000 clones, roughly 92% seen once. Sequencing used peripheral blood, obtained on day 0 of AZD1222 vaccination. These receptors originate from an adult in good health.

The gene calls are TRBV2 and TRBJ2-1; perhaps D is TRBD1 or TRBD2 (5 bases each). The germline V and J ends were trimmed by 5 bases and 7 bases, with 12 bases remaining between them. The CDR3 contains 13 residues. Germline lookup yields CDR1 SNHLY and CDR2 FYNNEI. In nucleotides, the CDR3 is TGTGCCAGCAGTATCGGCGAGGGGAATGAGCAGTTCTTC. As protein: CASSIGEGNEQFF.

The J gene is TRBJ2-3, the V gene TRBV5-1; 10 bases map to TRBD2. From germline, CDR1 is SGHRS and CDR2 YFSETQ. Losses at the gene ends were 4 bases for V and 1 base for J; bases not matched to a gene: 9. The CDR3 consists of 17 residues. CDR3 sequence reads: CASSPASSGGRTDTQYF. The DNA for the CDR3 is TGCGCCAGCAGCCCCGCATCTAGCGGGGGTCGCACAGATACGCAGTATTTT.

This chain links TRBV10-3 with TRBJ2-7, with 9 bases that match TRBD1. The V segment lost 6 bases and the J segment 5 bases; nucleotides outside the gene matches: 5. The CDR3 is made up of 13 amino acids. Germline values: CDR1 ENHRY, CDR2 SYGVKD. CDR3 sequence (DNA): TGTGCCATCAGGCCGGGACAGGGTAACGAGCAGTACTTC. Encoded protein: CAIRPGQGNEQYF.

The V gene is TRBV29-1, the J gene TRBJ1-1, with 7 bases fitting TRBD1. CDR1 SQVTM and CDR2 ANQGSEA come from the germline V gene. This CDR3 is 12 amino acids long. The J segment lost 1 base and the V segment lost 7 bases, leaving 3 bases of the junction unmatched. CDR3 sequence reads: CSAGQTNTEAFF. The CDR3 bases are TGCAGCGCGGGACAGACGAACACTGAAGCTTTCTTT. The full variable domain, its missing parts supplied by reference TRBV29-1 and TRBJ1-1, is SAVISQKPSRDICQRGTSLTIQCQVDSQVTMMFWYRQQPGQSLTLIATANQGSEATYESGFVIDKFPISRPNLTFSTLTVSNMSPEDSSIYLCSAGQTNTEAFFGQGTRLTVV.

J is TRBJ1-1 and V is TRBV7-6, with D possibly being TRBD1 (6 bases). Deletions cut 0 bases from V and 1 base from J, with 21 bases between. From germline, CDR1 is SGHVS and CDR2 FNYEAQ. The CDR3 totals 19 residues. The chain's CDR3 is CASSLAIQGQIFGNTEAFF. DNA for the CDR3: TGTGCCAGCAGCTTAGCGATACAGGGTCAGATATTCGGGAACACTGAAGCTTTCTTT.

The J gene is TRBJ1-2, the V gene TRBV6-4, with D tentatively TRBD1 (6 bases). V gave up 6 bases and J gave up 8 bases, with 22 bases separating them. CDR1 and CDR2 from the germline V gene are MRHNA and SNTAGT. The CDR3 runs 15 residues. DNA of the CDR3: TGTGCCAGCAGCCGGGAACAGGGTGGGTGGTACGGCTACACCTTC. Translation: CASSREQGGWYGYTF.

CDR3 in DNA: TGTGCCAGCAGGGGTTATAGCAATCAGCCCCAGCATTTT. This codes for CASRGYSNQPQHF. The chain is built from TRBV6-6 and TRBJ1-5; D unclear. Trimming cost V 6 bases and J 0 bases, with 6 bases left between them. The CDR3 has 13 amino acids. The germline V gene has CDR1 MNHNY and CDR2 SVGAGI (reference sequence).

This rearrangement joins TRBV18 to TRBJ1-5; D gene unclear. Germline loops: CDR1 KGHSH, CDR2 LQKENI. The CDR3 length is 13 residues. Trimming shortened V by 4 bases and J by 5 bases, and 9 bases separated the two germline ends. CDR3 sequence reads: CASSLGEDQPQHF. The CDR3 bases are TGTGCCAGCTCACTTGGGGAGGATCAGCCCCAGCATTTT.

The chain joins TRBV29-1 to TRBJ1-2; no clear D gene. Trimming left V 4 bases short and J 4 bases short, with 4 bases between. The CDR3 extends over 10 amino acids. Germline CDR1 and CDR2: SQVTM and ANQGSEA. Here the CDR3 reads CSVATYGYTF. The DNA of the CDR3 is TGCAGCGTTGCCACCTATGGCTACACCTTC.

This chain joins TRBV2 and TRBJ1-6, with 8 positions matching TRBD1. J was trimmed by 3 bases and V by 2 bases; bases with no gene match: 3. Germline loops: CDR1 SNHLY, CDR2 FYNNEI. The CDR3 contains 16 residues. CDR3 residues: CASSETGGFYNSPLHF. The CDR3 region has the DNA TGTGCCAGCAGTGAAACAGGGGGGTTCTATAATTCACCCCTCCACTTT.

This clone occurred once. The genes are TRBV20-1 and TRBJ2-1; the D gene is possibly TRBD1 (5 bases). The V end was cut by 3 bases, the J end by 7 bases, with 13 bases between. Germline CDR1 reads DFQATT; CDR2 reads SNEGSKA (reference sequence). This CDR3 is 13 amino acids long. CDR3 DNA: TGCAGTGCTAGTCAGGGAACCGCGAATGAGCAGTTCTTC. This translates into CSASQGTANEQFF.

The chain carries TRBV3-1 (or the pseudogene TRBV3-2) and TRBJ2-5; D is unresolved. V shed 1 base and J shed 11 bases, with 11 bases lying between them. The CDR3 has 12 residues. CDR1 is LGHDT, CDR2 YNNKEL, per germline (reference sequence). Written as DNA, the CDR3 is TGTGCCAGCAGCCAAGTAACCGTTAGGCAGTACTTC. Translated, it gives CASSQVTVRQYF.

The sample holds one count of this clone. The chain couples TRBV7-8 to TRBJ1-1, with TRBD1 as a possible D gene (5 bases). V lost 0 bases, J lost 1 base, and 6 bases lay in between. Germline CDR1 and CDR2: SGHVS and FQNEAQ. CDR3 length: 14 residues. Here the CDR3 DNA reads TGTGCCAGCAGCTTAGCAGGGACGAACACTGAAGCTTTCTTT. It codes for CASSLAGTNTEAFF.

The gene calls are TRBV25-1 and TRBJ2-3, with TRBD2 matching over 13 bases. The V segment lost 6 bases and the J segment 1 base; nucleotides outside the gene matches: 4. This CDR3 has 16 residues. The germline gives CDR1 MGHDK, CDR2 SYGVNS. The DNA of the CDR3 is TGTGCCAGCAGGACTAGCGGGGGGCATGGCACAGATACGCAGTATTTT. Translated: CASRTSGGHGTDTQYF. Supplemented by reference TRBV25-1 and TRBJ2-3, the full variable domain reads EADIYQTPRYLVIGTGKKITLECSQTMGHDKMYWYQQDPGMELHLIHYSYGVNSTEKGDLSSESTVSRIRTEHFPLTLESARPSHTSQYLCASRTSGGHGTDTQYFGPGTRLTVL.

The rearrangement uses TRBV4-1 and TRBJ2-5; D is undetermined. CDR1 and CDR2 from the germline V gene are MGHRA and YSYEKL. This CDR3 has 15 amino acids. Trimming took 0 bases from V and 0 from J, leaving 8 bases between them. The CDR3 bases are TGCGCCAGCAGCCAAGATCCTGCGTACCAAGAGACCCAGTACTTC. Translating it yields CASSQDPAYQETQYF.

The V call is TRBV7-8, the J call TRBJ1-6; 8 bases match TRBD1. The CDR3 is 16 amino acids. Trimming took 5 bases from V and 0 from J; bases not matched to a gene: 3. Per the germline V gene, CDR1 is SGHVS and CDR2 is FQNEAQ. CDR3 DNA sequence: TGTGCCAGCAGCCGGACAGGGAGCTCCTATAATTCACCCCTCCACTTT. Translation gives CASSRTGSSYNSPLHF.

This clone was detected only a few times. The rearrangement links TRBV19 to TRBJ1-5; no reliable D call. The V end was cut by 4 bases, the J end by 2 bases, with 18 bases between. The V gene's germline CDR1 is LNHDA and CDR2 SQIVND (reference sequence). The CDR3 runs to 17 residues. The CDR3 DNA reads TGTGCCAGTAGTAGAACAGTGGGAGAGTTTGGCAATCAGCCCCAGCATTTT. Its translation: CASSRTVGEFGNQPQHF.

The chain uses TRBV12-3 or TRBV12-4 and TRBJ1-2; no clear D gene. The V and J ends lost 0 bases and 5 bases respectively, with 7 bases between them. CDR3 length equals 13 residues. The chain's CDR3 is CASSLALQYGYTF. In nucleotides, the CDR3 is TGTGCCAGCAGTTTAGCGTTACAATATGGCTACACCTTC.

The rearrangement links TRBV14 to TRBJ1-1; 10 nucleotides align to TRBD1. This CDR3 is 15 amino acids long. CDR1 and CDR2 (germline): SGHDN, FVKESK. V dropped 4 bases and J dropped 5; count of bases not matched to a gene: 7. CDR3 loop: CASSLGQGVRTEAFF. The CDR3 DNA reads TGTGCCAGCAGCCTCGGACAGGGGGTTCGGACTGAAGCTTTCTTT. The full variable domain, rest sourced from reference TRBV14 and TRBJ1-1, is EAGVTQFPSHSVIEKGQTVTLRCDPISGHDNLYWYRRVMGKEIKFLLHFVKESKQDESGMPNNRFLAERTGGTYSTLKVQPAELEDSGVYFCASSLGQGVRTEAFFGQGTRLTVV.

Concerning this clone: Other DNA sequences within the sample encode an identical CDR3. The chain combines TRBV19 with TRBJ1-2; D is perhaps TRBD1 (6 bases). Per the germline V gene, CDR1 is LNHDA and CDR2 is SQIVND (reference sequence). Trimming shortened V by 4 bases and J by 2 bases, and 11 bases separated the two germline ends. The CDR3 sequence is 14 residues long. This CDR3 reads CASSTRTANYGYTF. DNA for the CDR3: TGTGCCAGTAGTACAAGGACAGCGAACTATGGCTACACCTTC.